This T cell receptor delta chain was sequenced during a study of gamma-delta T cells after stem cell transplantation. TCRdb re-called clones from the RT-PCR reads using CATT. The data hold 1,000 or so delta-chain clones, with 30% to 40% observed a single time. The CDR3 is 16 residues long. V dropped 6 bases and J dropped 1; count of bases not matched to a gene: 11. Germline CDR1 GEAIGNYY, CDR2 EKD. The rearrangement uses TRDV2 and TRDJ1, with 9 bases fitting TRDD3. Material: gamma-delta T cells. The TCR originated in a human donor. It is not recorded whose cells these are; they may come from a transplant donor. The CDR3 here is CACKGLGERATDKLIF. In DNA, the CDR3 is TGTGCCTGTAAAGGACTGGGGGAGCGTGCCACCGATAAACTCATCTTT.